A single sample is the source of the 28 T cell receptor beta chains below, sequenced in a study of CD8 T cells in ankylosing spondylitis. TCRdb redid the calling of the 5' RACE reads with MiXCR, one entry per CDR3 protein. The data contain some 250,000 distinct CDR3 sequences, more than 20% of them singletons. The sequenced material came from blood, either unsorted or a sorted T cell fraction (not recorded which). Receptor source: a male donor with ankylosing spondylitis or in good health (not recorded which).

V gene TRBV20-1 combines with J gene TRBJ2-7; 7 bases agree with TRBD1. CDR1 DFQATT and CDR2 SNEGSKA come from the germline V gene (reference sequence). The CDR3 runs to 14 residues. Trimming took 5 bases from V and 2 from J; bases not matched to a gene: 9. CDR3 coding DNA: TGCAGTGCTTACAAGAAGGGACAGACCTACGAGCAGTACTTC. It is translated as CSAYKKGQTYEQYF.

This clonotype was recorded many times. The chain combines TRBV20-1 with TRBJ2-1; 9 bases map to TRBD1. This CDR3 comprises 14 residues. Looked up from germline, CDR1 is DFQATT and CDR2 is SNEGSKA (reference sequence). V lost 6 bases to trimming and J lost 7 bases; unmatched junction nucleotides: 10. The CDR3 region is CSARSGQGRNEQFF. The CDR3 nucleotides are TGCAGTGCCCGAAGTGGACAGGGGAGGAATGAGCAGTTCTTC.

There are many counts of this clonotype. For the CDR3, the DNA is TGTGCCAGCTCACGCAGTAGAGCGACTCGGGCAGATACGCAGTATTTT. Protein: CASSRSRATRADTQYF. The V call is TRBV18, the J call TRBJ2-3; D gene unclear. From germline, CDR1 is KGHSH and CDR2 LQKENI. V dropped 4 bases and J dropped 4 bases, with 18 bases sitting between them. This CDR3 has 16 amino acids.

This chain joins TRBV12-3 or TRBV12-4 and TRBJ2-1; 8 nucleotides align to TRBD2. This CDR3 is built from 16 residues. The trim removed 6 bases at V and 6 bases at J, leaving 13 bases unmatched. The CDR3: CASSLLGRAGGNEQFF. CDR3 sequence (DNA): TGTGCCAGCAGCTTACTCGGGCGGGCGGGGGGCAATGAGCAGTTCTTC.

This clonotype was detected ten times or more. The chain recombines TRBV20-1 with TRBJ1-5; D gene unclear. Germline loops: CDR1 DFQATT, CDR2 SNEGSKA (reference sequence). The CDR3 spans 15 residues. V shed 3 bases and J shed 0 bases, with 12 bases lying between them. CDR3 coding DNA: TGCAGTGCTAGGTTGTCGGCCGGTAGCAATCAGCCCCAGCATTTT. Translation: CSARLSAGSNQPQHF.

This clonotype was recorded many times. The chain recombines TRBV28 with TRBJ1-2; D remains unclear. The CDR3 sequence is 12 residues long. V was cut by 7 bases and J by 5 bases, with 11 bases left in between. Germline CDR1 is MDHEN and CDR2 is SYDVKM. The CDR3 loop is CASTGRVYGYTF. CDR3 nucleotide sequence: TGTGCCAGCACCGGGCGGGTATATGGCTACACCTTC.

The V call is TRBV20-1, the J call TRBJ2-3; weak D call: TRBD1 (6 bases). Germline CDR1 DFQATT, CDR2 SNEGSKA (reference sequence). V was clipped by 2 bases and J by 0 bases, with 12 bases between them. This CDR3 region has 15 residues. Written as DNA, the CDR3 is TGCAGTGCTAGAAAACCAGGGGAAAGCACAGATACGCAGTATTTT. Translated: CSARKPGESTDTQYF.

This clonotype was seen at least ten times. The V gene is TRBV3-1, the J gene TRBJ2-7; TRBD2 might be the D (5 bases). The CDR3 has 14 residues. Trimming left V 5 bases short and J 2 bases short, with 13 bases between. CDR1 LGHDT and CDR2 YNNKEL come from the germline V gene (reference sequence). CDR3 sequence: CASSMTDGAYEQYF. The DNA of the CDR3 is TGTGCCAGCAGCATGACCGACGGGGCCTACGAGCAGTACTTC.

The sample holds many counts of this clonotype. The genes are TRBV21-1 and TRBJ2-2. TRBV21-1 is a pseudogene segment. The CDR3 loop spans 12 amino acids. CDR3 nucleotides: TGTGCCAGCAGCATGAAGAGAAGGGAGCTGTTTTTT. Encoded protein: CASSMKRRELFF.

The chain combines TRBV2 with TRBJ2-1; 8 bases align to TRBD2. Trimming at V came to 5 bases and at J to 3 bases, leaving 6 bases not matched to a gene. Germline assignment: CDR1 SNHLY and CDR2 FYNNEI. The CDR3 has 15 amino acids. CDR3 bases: TGTGCCAGCAGTCCACGCACTAGCGGCTACAATGAGCAGTTCTTC. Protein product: CASSPRTSGYNEQFF.

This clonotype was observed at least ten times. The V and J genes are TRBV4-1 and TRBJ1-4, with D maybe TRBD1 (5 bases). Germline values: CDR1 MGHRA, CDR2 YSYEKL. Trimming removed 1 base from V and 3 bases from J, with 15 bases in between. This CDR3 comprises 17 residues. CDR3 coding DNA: TGCGCCAGCAGCCAAGTCGGGACCTTGGTGGCTAATGAAAAACTGTTTTTT. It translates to CASSQVGTLVANEKLFF.

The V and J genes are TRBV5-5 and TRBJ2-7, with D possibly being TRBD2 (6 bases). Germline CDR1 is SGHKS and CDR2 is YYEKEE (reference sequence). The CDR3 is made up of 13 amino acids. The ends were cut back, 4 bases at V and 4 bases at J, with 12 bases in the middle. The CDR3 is CASSTGDGYEQYF. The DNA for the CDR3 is TGTGCCAGCAGCACGGGGGATGGTTACGAGCAGTACTTC.

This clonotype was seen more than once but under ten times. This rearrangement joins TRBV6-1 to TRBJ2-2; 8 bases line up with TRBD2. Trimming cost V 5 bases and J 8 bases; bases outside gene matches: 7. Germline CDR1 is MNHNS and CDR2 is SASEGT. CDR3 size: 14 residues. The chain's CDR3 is CASSRQTSAGELFF. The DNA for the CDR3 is TGTGCCAGCAGTCGTCAGACTAGCGCAGGGGAGCTGTTTTTT.

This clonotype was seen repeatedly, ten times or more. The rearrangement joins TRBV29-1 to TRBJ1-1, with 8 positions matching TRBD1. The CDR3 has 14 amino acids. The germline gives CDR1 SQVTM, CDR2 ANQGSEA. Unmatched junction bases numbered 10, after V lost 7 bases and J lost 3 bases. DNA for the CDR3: TGCAGCGCCACCTTAACAGGGGGTTACACTGAAGCTTTCTTT. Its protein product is CSATLTGGYTEAFF.

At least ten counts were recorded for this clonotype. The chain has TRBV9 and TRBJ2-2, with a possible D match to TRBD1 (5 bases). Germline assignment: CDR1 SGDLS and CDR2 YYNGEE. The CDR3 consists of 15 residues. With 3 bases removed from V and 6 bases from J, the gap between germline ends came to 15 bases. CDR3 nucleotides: TGTGCCAGCAGCGAAGCTGCCAGGGCGGCCGGGGAGCTGTTTTTT. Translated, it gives CASSEAARAAGELFF.

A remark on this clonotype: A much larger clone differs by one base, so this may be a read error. The CDR3 loop reads CASSPNRETQGQYF. For the CDR3, the DNA is TGTGCCAGCAGCCCGAACCGGGAAACCCAAGGGCAGTACTTC. This chain uses TRBV11-1 with TRBJ2-7, with D possibly TRBD2 on 5 matching bases. This CDR3 is 14 amino acids long. The V gene's germline CDR1 is SGHAT and CDR2 FQDESV (reference sequence). Trimming pared 5 bases from V and 9 bases from J, leaving 20 bases between.

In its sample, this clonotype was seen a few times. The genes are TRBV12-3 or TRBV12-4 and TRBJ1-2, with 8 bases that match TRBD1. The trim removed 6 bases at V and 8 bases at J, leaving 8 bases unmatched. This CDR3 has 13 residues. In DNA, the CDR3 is TGTGCCAGCAGCCGGACAGGGAACGTCGGCTACACCTTC. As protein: CASSRTGNVGYTF.

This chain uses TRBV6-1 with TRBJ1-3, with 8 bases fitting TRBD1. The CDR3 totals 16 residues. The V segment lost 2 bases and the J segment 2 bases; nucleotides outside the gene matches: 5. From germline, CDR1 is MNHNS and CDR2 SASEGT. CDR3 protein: CASSELRGQAGNTIYF. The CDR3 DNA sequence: TGTGCCAGCAGTGAACTCAGGGGGCAAGCTGGAAACACCATATATTTT.

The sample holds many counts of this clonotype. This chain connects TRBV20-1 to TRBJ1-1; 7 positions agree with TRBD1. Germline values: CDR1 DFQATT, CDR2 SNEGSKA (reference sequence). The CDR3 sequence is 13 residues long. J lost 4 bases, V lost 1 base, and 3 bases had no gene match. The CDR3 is CSARVPGGTEAFF. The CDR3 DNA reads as TGCAGTGCTAGAGTACCAGGGGGCACTGAAGCTTTCTTT.

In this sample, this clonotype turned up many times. In nucleotides, the CDR3 is TGTGCCAGCAGCCCCCGGGGGGGTTCGGATACGCAGTATTTT. This sequence encodes CASSPRGGSDTQYF. This chain uses TRBV6-1 with TRBJ2-3; TRBD2 matches 8 bases. Germline V gene sequence: CDR1 MNHNS, CDR2 SASEGT. V gave up 6 bases and J gave up 6 bases; unmatched junction bases: 8. The CDR3 has 14 amino acids.

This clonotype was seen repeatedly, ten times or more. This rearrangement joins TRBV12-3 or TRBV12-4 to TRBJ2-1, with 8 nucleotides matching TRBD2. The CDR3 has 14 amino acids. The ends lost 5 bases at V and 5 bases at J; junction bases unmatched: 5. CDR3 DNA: TGTGCCAGCAGTCGACTAGCGCGGAACAATGAGCAGTTCTTC. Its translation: CASSRLARNNEQFF.

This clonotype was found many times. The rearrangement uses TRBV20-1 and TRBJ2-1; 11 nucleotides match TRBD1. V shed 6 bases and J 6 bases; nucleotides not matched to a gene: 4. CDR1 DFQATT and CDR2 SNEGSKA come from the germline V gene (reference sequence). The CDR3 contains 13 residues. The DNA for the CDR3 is TGCAGTGCCGACGGGACAGGGGGCAATGAGCAGTTCTTC. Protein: CSADGTGGNEQFF.

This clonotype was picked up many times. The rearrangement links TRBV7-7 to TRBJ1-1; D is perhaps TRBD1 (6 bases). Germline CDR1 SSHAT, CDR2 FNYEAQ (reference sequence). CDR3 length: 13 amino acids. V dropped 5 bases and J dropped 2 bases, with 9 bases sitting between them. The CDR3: CASSRQANTEAFF. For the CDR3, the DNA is TGTGCCAGCAGCCGACAGGCTAACACTGAAGCTTTCTTT.

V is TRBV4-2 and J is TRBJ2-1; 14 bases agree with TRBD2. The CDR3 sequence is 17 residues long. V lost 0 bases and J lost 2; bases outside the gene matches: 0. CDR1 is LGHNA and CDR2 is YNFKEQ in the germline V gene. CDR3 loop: CASSQETSGGAYNEQFF. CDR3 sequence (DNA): TGTGCCAGCAGCCAAGAGACTAGCGGGGGGGCCTACAATGAGCAGTTCTTC.

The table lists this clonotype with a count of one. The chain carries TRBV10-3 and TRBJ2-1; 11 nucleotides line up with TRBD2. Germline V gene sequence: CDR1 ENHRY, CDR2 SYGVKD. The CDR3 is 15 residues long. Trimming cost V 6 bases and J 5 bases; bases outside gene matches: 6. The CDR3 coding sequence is TGTGCCATCAGCCGTACTAGCGGGGGCGACAATGAGCAGTTCTTC. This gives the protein CAISRTSGGDNEQFF.

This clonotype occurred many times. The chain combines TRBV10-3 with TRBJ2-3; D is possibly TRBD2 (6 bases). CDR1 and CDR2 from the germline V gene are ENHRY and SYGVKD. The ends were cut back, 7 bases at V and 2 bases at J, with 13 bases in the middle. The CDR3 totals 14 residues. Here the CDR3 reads CAIKEAGNTDTQYF. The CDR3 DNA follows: TGTGCCATCAAGGAGGCGGGGAACACAGATACGCAGTATTTT.

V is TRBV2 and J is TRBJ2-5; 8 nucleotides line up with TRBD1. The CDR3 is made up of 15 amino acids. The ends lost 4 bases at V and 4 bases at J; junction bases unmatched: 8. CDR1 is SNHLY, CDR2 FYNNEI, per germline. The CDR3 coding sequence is TGTGCCAGCAGTGCTATGACAGGGGCGGGAGAGACCCAGTACTTC. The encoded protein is CASSAMTGAGETQYF.

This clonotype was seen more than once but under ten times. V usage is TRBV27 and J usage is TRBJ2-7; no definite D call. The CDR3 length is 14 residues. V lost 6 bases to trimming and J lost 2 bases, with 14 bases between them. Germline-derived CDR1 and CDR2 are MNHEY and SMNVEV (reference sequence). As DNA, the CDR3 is TGTGCCAGCAGCTTGTACGACGGTGCCTACGAGCAGTACTTC. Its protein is CASSLYDGAYEQYF.